This note documents a single T cell receptor beta chain sequence. The sample belongs to a study of blood T cells in healthy people across ages. This CDR3 contains 13 residues. Germline V gene sequence: CDR1 LGHDT, CDR2 YNNKEL (reference sequence). Trimming removed 4 bases from V and 8 bases from J, with 14 bases in between. The authors ran a second PCR of about 7 to 11 cycles using a sample-barcoded 5' primer and a J-beta primer mix. From the 5' RACE reads, TCRdb called clonotypes with MiXCR, one entry per CDR3 protein. The table lists around 790,000 distinct CDR3 sequences, approximately 48% of them singletons.

Input material: blood. The rearrangement links TRBV3-1 to TRBJ1-2; no reliable D call. The origin of this receptor is a man between 60 and 70 years old in good health. The CDR3: CASSPGREAGYTF. CDR3 DNA: TGTGCCAGCAGCCCCGGAAGGGAGGCGGGCTACACCTTC.